The entry that follows covers one T cell receptor beta chain sequence. The target antigen is unknown. Each donor was nominally healthy when sampled (though unrecorded immune exposures were likely). This sample was taken from a study of cytomegalovirus exposure and HLA in healthy donors. General observations from the study: In a later analysis, about 17,000 TCR beta sequences were associated with HLA alleles at 0.05 false discovery rate. While the bulk of TCR sequences proved rare, some public TCRs turned up in many donors. Later analysis placed DRB1 highest and HLA-C lowest in TCR association rates, which differed by HLA locus.

The PCR had 60 Vbeta and 13 Jbeta primers. Only in-frame clones appear in the TCRdb table, and some are missing; sequencing was by immunoSEQ multiplex PCR. The sample lists 160,000 or so clones; roughly 85% were seen once. V was pared by 4 bases and J by 9 bases, with 23 bases between. Germline assignment: CDR1 SGHNT and CDR2 YYREEE (reference sequence). The CDR3 consists of 16 residues. Sequences were obtained from PBMCs. The clonotype comes from a woman aged 45 to 65 in good health and CMV-seronegative. The chain recombines TRBV5-4 with TRBJ2-1; maybe TRBD2 (7 bases). CDR3 coding DNA: TGTGCCAGCAGCCCGGACGGGGGGCGGGTCAAAGGTGAGCAGTTCTTC. It encodes CASSPDGGRVKGEQFF.